Reported below is one T cell receptor beta chain. Its antigen remains unidentified. These data come from a study of OX40 agonist ivuxolimab in advanced cancers. Background on the study: Every 2 weeks, patients got intravenous ivuxolimab at one of six dose levels (0.01-10 mg/kg). Those enrolled were about 80% male, with a mean age of around 58 years and ages from about 20 to 85. General study results and limits: Also showing low normalized T-cell clonal expansion were some of the nonresponders.

The repertoire was sequenced with immunoSEQ multiplex PCR; TCRdb's copy has only in-frame clones and lacks some. The data show 70,000 to 85,000 clones, about 79% seen once. V was shortened by 4 bases and J by 3 bases, with 13 bases between the two germline ends. The CDR3 is 14 residues long. Germline lookup yields CDR1 SGHTA and CDR2 FQGNSA. This clonotype was obtained from an adult with an advanced solid tumor such as melanoma, head and neck, liver or kidney cancer. V is TRBV7-2 and J is TRBJ2-7; D unresolved. The sample in question was CD4+ or CD8+ T cells sorted from blood, obtained in a trial of the OX40 agonist ivuxolimab. The CDR3 coding sequence is TGTGCCAGCAGCTCCCAGCCCCCACACTACGAGCAGTACTTC. Translation: CASSSQPPHYEQYF.